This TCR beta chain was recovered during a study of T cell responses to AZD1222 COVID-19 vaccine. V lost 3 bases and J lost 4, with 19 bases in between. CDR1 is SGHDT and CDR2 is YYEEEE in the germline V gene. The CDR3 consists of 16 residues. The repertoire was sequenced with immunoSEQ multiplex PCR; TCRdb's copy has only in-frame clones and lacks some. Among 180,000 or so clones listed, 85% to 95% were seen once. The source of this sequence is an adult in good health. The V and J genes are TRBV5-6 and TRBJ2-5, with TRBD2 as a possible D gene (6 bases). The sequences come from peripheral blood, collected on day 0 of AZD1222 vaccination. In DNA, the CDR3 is TGTGCCAGCAGCTCAAACCGGGGGATGAGGGCAGAGACCCAGTACTTC. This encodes CASSSNRGMRAETQYF.